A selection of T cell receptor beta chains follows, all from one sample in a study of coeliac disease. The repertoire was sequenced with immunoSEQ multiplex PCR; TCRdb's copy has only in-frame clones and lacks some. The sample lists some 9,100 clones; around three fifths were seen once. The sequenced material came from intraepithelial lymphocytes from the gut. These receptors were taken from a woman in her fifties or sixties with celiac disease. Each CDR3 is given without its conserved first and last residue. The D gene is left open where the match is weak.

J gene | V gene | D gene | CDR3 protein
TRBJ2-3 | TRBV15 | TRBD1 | ATNHGGQGWTDTQY
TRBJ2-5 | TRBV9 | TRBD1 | ASSETGGVGRETQY
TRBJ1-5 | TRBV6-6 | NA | ASRKEDQPQH
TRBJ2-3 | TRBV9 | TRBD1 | ASSVDPPGGPTDTQY
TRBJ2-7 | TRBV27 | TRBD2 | ASSFIAGVPSEQY
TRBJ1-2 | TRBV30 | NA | AWSPGDGYT
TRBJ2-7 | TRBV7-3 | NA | ASSLNRDTPY
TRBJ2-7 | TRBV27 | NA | ASSLGSTYEQY
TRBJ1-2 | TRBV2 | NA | ASRTGYGYT
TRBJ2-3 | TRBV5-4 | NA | ATRPSSTDTQY
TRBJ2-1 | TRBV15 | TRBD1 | ATSSDRGYNEQF
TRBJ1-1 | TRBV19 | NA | ASSSMGGTEAF
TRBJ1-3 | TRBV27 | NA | ASSFRGSGNTIY
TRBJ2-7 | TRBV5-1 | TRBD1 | ASSFHRDRYEQY
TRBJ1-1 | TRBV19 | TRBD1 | ASSIIGTGEAF
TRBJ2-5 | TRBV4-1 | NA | ASSQEGGLQQTQY
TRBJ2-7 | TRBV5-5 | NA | ASSSDSYEQY
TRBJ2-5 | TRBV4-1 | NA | ASSQEQAGAGWETQY
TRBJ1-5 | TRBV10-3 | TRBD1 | AISKTGDRQPQH
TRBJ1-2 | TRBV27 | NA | ASSPGEVSGYT
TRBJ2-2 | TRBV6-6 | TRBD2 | ASTYTLGGTGELF
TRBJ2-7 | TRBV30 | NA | AWISPGGRGY
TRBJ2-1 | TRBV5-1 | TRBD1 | ASSWGTGQDEQF
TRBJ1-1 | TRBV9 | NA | ASSVEGVGTEAF
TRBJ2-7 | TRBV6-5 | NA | ASQQGPEQY
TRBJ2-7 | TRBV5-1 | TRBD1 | ASKDRTGGYEQY
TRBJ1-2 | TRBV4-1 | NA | ASSLGEEGYT
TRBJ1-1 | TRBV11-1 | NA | ASSLDSPMMNTEAF
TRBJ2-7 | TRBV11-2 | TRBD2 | ASSPSGESYEQY
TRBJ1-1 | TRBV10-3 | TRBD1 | AISRDRGNTEAF
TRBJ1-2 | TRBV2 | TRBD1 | ASSEVFRTGAPHYGYT
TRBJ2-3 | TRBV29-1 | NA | SAGGVSGREADTQY
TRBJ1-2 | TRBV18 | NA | ASSPSYGGYT
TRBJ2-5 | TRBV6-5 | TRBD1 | ASSYSGTGSEY
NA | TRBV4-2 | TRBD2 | ASSHLGTSGLYEQY
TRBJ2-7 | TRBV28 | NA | ASSLLGTSNEQY
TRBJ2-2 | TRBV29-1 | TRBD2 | SVGGLAGWGGELF
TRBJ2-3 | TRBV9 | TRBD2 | ASSLSGSVTDTQY
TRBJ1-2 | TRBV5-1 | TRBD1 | ASSPGQGAQNHGYT
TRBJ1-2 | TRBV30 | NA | AWSTWRVGYGYT
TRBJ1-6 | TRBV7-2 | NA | ASRGTHSPLH
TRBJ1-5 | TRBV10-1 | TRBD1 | ASPKRGTENQPQH
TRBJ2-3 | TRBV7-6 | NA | ASSRGGDTDTQY
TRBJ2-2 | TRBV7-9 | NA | ASSLEWGPGELF
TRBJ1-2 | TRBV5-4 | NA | ASGPDKGPEYGYT
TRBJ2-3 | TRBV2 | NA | ASSAGRGGGTDTQY
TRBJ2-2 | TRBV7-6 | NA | ASSRAGELF
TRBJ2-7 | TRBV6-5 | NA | ASSYSIATYEQY
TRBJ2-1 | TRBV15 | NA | ATSRWPLVWSYNEQF
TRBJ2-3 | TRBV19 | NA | ASSNPGSTDTQY
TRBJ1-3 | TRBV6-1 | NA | ASSEVTGIY
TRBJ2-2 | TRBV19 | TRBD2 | ASRPGLAGTGELF